The 5 T cell receptor beta chains given below trace back to one sample, sequenced in a study of shared clonotypes between healthy human individuals. Profiled with immunoSEQ multiplex PCR; TCRdb holds only in-frame clones, not every one. The data hold 100,000 to 130,000 clones, with around 68% observed a single time. Source material: memory CD8+ T cells sorted from blood. Stated subset: CD45RO+ cells pooled with CCR7-negative TemRA cells. The receptors were gathered from a woman aged 25-40 years in good health.

The chain recombines TRBV28 with TRBJ1-2; 8 bases line up with TRBD1. This CDR3 region has 16 residues. Germline CDR1 is MDHEN and CDR2 is SYDVKM. The ends lost 8 bases at V and 5 bases at J; junction bases unmatched: 16. The CDR3 coding sequence is TGTGCCAGCGCCTCTGGGGTGGACAGGGTGATATATGGCTACACCTTC. It is translated as CASASGVDRVIYGYTF.

The chain employs TRBV15 and TRBJ2-1; no clear D gene. The CDR3 extends over 16 amino acids. Germline CDR1 LNHNV, CDR2 YYDKDF (reference sequence). Between the trimmed V and J ends, which lost 5 bases and 0 bases, there was a span of 14 bases. CDR3 in amino acids: CATSLPDGSSYNEQFF. CDR3 nucleotides: TGTGCCACCAGCCTCCCGGACGGCAGCTCCTACAATGAGCAGTTCTTC.

The chain links TRBV27 to TRBJ1-5; tentative D call: TRBD1 (5 bases). Trimming removed 3 bases from V and 7 bases from J, with 16 bases in between. This CDR3 comprises 15 residues. CDR1 and CDR2 (germline): MNHEY, SMNVEV (reference sequence). The CDR3: CASSLVQGKWQPQHF. Written as DNA, the CDR3 is TGTGCCAGCAGTTTGGTTCAGGGAAAATGGCAGCCCCAGCATTTT.

The chain recombines TRBV6-4 with TRBJ1-5, with unresolved D. The V end was cut by 8 bases, the J end by 8 bases, with 19 bases between. This CDR3 is built from 14 residues. Germline V CDR1 and CDR2: MRHNA, SNTAGT. The CDR3 here is CASSADGIREPQHF. The CDR3 coding sequence is TGTGCCAGCTCAGCCGACGGGATTAGGGAGCCCCAGCATTTT.

Points on this clone: This likely came from a read error, as a far larger clone is one base away. The same CDR3 arises from other DNA sequences in this sample as well. The J gene is TRBJ2-7, the V gene TRBV27, with 11 nucleotides matching TRBD2. Trimming at V came to 0 bases and at J to 4 bases, leaving 2 bases not matched to a gene. The CDR3 loop spans 15 amino acids. Germline CDR1 reads MNHEY; CDR2 reads SMNVEV (reference sequence). CDR3 in amino acids: CASSLSASGRYEQYF. In DNA, the CDR3 is TGTGCCAGCAGTTTATCGGCTAGCGGGAGGTACGAGCAGTACTTC.